The count of the clone carrying this T cell receptor (beta chain) is one. The antigen is unknown. J was trimmed by 5 bases and V by 8 bases; bases with no gene match: 6. The CDR3 contains 14 residues. Germline V lookup: CDR1 MGHDK, CDR2 SYGVNS. The source of the sample is a study of T cell clonotyping in hematopoietic cell transplantation. Turning to the study itself: Recipient samples before transplant were obtained post-cytoreduction.

Study-wide findings and caveats: Recipient TCR diversity dropped after transplant; expanded clonotypes rose from day 30 to 180. Cells were unsorted, so CD4 and CD8 contributions were not separated.

Time point noted: recipient sample about 28 days before transplant, after cytoreduction. Samples: about 28 days before transplant, then days 30, 100 and 180 after. Assay: immunoSEQ multiplex PCR; the TCRdb copy retains only in-frame clones and omits some. The sample holds about 80,000 clones, about 95% seen once. The sample here was peripheral blood mononuclear cells, taken before stem cell transplant. The genes are TRBV25-1 and TRBJ2-2, with TRBD1 matching 9 bases. The sequence was collected from a woman aged 45-65 years with acute myeloid leukemia. Some clones in this sample may be carry-over from other donors' samples. The CDR3 spells CASSGQGETGELFF. CDR3 coding DNA: TGTGCCAGCTCGGGACAGGGTGAGACCGGGGAGCTGTTTTTT.